The T cell receptor beta chain described here comes from a study of blood T cell repertoires in COVID-19. Background on the study: Nucleic acid was either cDNA or gDNA, and it came from T cells, B-cell-depleted T cells, or PBMCs.

Germline CDR1 is DFQATT and CDR2 is SNEGSKA (reference sequence). The CDR3 contains 11 residues. TCRdb's copy holds only in-frame clones and misses some; the assay was immunoSEQ multiplex PCR. Here the sample spans about 300,000 clones, about 90% being singletons. This clone was counted only a few times. The TCR comes from a man aged 18 to 30 who had recovered from COVID-19. Sequences were obtained from peripheral blood. The genes are TRBV20-1 and TRBJ1-1; D uncertain. CDR3 DNA sequence: TGCAGCGCTGTTCCTAACTTTGAAGCTTTCTTT. It encodes CSAVPNFEAFF.